These T cell receptor beta chains were read from a single sample in a study of CD8+ T cells in alopecia areata. Libraries were prepared by immunoSEQ multiplex PCR; TCRdb keeps only in-frame clonotypes and omits some of them. The sample shows almost 35,000 clones, about 60% of them seen only once. Sequencing used NKG2D-high CD8+ T cells sorted from blood. These receptors all stem from a human donor with alopecia areata. Each CDR3 is given with its conserved first and last residue. D genes are given only for firm matches. Rows give clone size only sometimes, using once, few, many, or a class for an expanded clone.

>few|TRBD2|TRBJ2-7|TRBV7-9
TGTGCCAGCAGCTCCGGACTAGCGGGAGGACCGCGCGAGCAGTACTTC
CASSSGLAGGPREQYF
>-|-|TRBJ2-7|TRBV15
TGTGCCACCAGCAGAGTAGGGCAGGGCTACGAGCAGTACTTC
CATSRVGQGYEQYF
>-|-|TRBJ1-1|TRBV7-8
TGTGCCAGCAGCTTAGCGGGGGCAACTGAAGCTTTCTTT
CASSLAGATEAFF
>once|-|TRBJ2-3|TRBV9
TGTGCCAGCAGCGTAGAGGGGTCAGATACGCAGTATTTT
CASSVEGSDTQYF
>-|-|TRBJ2-7|TRBV27
TGTGCCAGCAGTTGGGCTGGGTCGGATGAGCAGTACTTC
CASSWAGSDEQYF
>-|-|TRBJ2-1|TRBV5-6
TGTGCCAGCAGCTTGTTGGGAAATGAGCAGTTCTTC
CASSLLGNEQFF
>-|TRBD1|TRBJ2-7|TRBV28
TGTGCCAGCAGGATATTTGGGACAGGGAGATACGAGCAGTACTTC
CASRIFGTGRYEQYF
>-|-|TRBJ2-7|TRBV7-2
TGTGCCAGCAGCTTAGTAGGGTTCTACGAGCAGTACTTC
CASSLVGFYEQYF
>-|-|TRBJ1-2|TRBV27
TGTGCCAGCAGTTTAAACATCCGCGGCTATGGCTACACCTTC
CASSLNIRGYGYTF
>-|-|TRBJ2-1|TRBV6-5
TGTGCCAGCAGTATCGATGGGGGATCCTACAATGAGCAGTTCTTC
CASSIDGGSYNEQFF
>-|-|TRBJ1-2|TRBV29-1
TGCAGCGTCCCCGGGACACCTTATGGCTACACCTTC
CSVPGTPYGYTF
>-|-|TRBJ2-7|TRBV27
TGTGCCAGCAGTTGGGTAGGCGAAAGCTCCTACGAGCAGTACTTC
CASSWVGESSYEQYF
>few|-|TRBJ1-2|TRBV19
TGTGCCAGTAGTAGGGGGACAAGCAGCACAGTAAACTATGGCTACACCTTC
CASSRGTSSTVNYGYTF
>few|TRBD1|TRBJ2-1|TRBV29-1
TGCAGCGTTGAAGGACAGGGTGGTGAGCAGTTCTTC
CSVEGQGGEQFF
>-|TRBD2|TRBJ2-7|TRBV4-3
TGCGCCAGCAGCCAAGAGAGTTTAGCGGGAGGTTACGAGCAGTACTTC
CASSQESLAGGYEQYF
>once|-|TRBJ1-1|TRBV15
TGTGAGTACACTGAAGCTTTCTTT
CEYTEAFF
>-|-|TRBJ2-7|TRBV28
TGTGCCAGCAGCTCCTATCGGGGGCGAGTTTACGAGCAGTACTTC
CASSSYRGRVYEQYF
>-|TRBD2|TRBJ2-5|TRBV14
TGTGCCAGCAGCCAAGATGAAGGGACTAGCGGGAGTCAAGAGACCCAGTACTTC
CASSQDEGTSGSQETQYF
>-|-|TRBJ1-6|TRBV27
TGTGCCAGCAGTTTAAGTGGCGGGAATCGGGCCCTCCACTTT
CASSLSGGNRALHF
>-|-|TRBJ1-1|TRBV2
TGTGCCAGCAGTGAGTTAAGGAAGAACACCGAAGCTTTCTTT
CASSELRKNTEAFF
>-|TRBD1|TRBJ1-2|TRBV7-9
TGTGCCAGCAGCTTCGGGACAGATGGTAGGGGCTACACCTTC
CASSFGTDGRGYTF
>-|-|TRBJ1-5|TRBV7-9
TGTGCCAGCAGCCCCAGGACGGCAGTTGGTCAGCCCCAGCATTTT
CASSPRTAVGQPQHF
>-|TRBD1|TRBJ1-2|TRBV29-1
TGCAGCGGGAACACAGGGGGCGTTGGCTACACCTTC
CSGNTGGVGYTF
>-|-|TRBJ2-3|TRBV4-2
TGTGCCAGCAGCCAAGAAGTGCTTAACACAGATACGCAGTATTTT
CASSQEVLNTDTQYF
>-|-|TRBJ2-7|TRBV27
TGTGCCAGCAGTTTAAACAGGGCCTACGAGCAGTACTTC
CASSLNRAYEQYF
>-|-|TRBJ1-1|TRBV14
TGTGCCAGCAGCCAAGACAAGGGGAGTGAAGCTTTCTTT
CASSQDKGSEAFF
>-|-|TRBJ2-7|TRBV6-5
TGTGCCAGCAGGACTCGGGGGTCCTACGAGCAGTACTTC
CASRTRGSYEQYF
>-|TRBD2|TRBJ2-3|TRBV15
TGTGCCACCGATCCGGGACTAGCGGGAATCACAGATACGCAGTATTTT
CATDPGLAGITDTQYF
>-|-|TRBJ2-5|TRBV6-1
TGTGCCAGCAGCGCTCCCCCTCAGGAGACCCAGTACTTC
CASSAPPQETQYF
>few|-|TRBJ1-2|TRBV7-9
TGTGCCAGCAGCTTAGGTCCTAATGGCTACACCTTC
CASSLGPNGYTF
>-|TRBD1|TRBJ1-5|TRBV29-1
TGCAGCGTGGGACAGGGTTTTAATCAGCCCCAGCATTTT
CSVGQGFNQPQHF
>-|-|TRBJ1-2|TRBV29-1
TGCAGCGACCTAGGACTCCAGGTCTATGGCTACACCTTC
CSDLGLQVYGYTF
>few|TRBD2|TRBJ2-7|TRBV28
TGTGCCAGCAGTTTTGCGGGAGATCTCTACGAGCAGTACTTC
CASSFAGDLYEQYF
>few|-|TRBJ2-2|TRBV4-1
TGCGCCAGCAGCCCTCTGGGGTCCGCGAACACCGGGGAGCTGTTTTTT
CASSPLGSANTGELFF
>few|TRBD1|TRBJ2-5|TRBV2
TGTGCCAGCACGGCCTGGGACAGAAGAGAGACCCAGTACTTC
CASTAWDRRETQYF
>few|-|TRBJ2-2|TRBV4-3
TGCGCCAGCAGCCAAGGAACAGGGTACACCGGGGAGCTGTTTTTT
CASSQGTGYTGELFF
>-|-|TRBJ1-1|TRBV27
TGTGCCAGCAGTTTAAGTGGAGCCGCGAACACTGAAGCTTTCTTT
CASSLSGAANTEAFF
>-|TRBD2|TRBJ2-7|TRBV7-2
TGTGCCAGCAGCTTAGGAAGACTAGCGGGTGCTTACGAGCAGTACTTC
CASSLGRLAGAYEQYF
>once|-|TRBJ2-7|TRBV5-1
TGCGCCAGCAGCTTCGAGTCGACATCCGGATACGAGCAGTACTTC
CASSFESTSGYEQYF
>-|-|TRBJ1-1|TRBV2
TGTGCCAGCATTATGAGGTCACAAGCTTTCTTT
CASIMRSQAFF
>few|TRBD2|TRBJ2-1|TRBV4-1
TGCGCCAGCAGCCAAGAGATGACTAGCGGATACAATGAGCAGTTCTTC
CASSQEMTSGYNEQFF
>-|-|TRBJ2-2|TRBV27
TGTGCCAGCAGTTTCTCCACGGCGACCGGGGAGCTGTTTTTT
CASSFSTATGELFF
>-|-|TRBJ2-7|TRBV9
TGTGCCAGCAGCCTCCGTGACTCCTACGAGCAGTACTTC
CASSLRDSYEQYF
>-|TRBD1|TRBJ1-3|TRBV4-1
TGCGCCAGCAGCCAATTTTGGACAGGGGGAGGAAACACCATATATTTT
CASSQFWTGGGNTIYF
>-|-|TRBJ2-7|TRBV19
TGTGCCAGTAGTATCGGAAAGCAAAACGAGCAGTACTTC
CASSIGKQNEQYF
>-|-|TRBJ2-2|TRBV7-9
TGTGCCAGCAGCTTAGAGAGGCAGGCCAACACCGGGGAGCTGTTTTTT
CASSLERQANTGELFF
>few|-|TRBJ2-7|TRBV7-2
TGTGCCAGCAGCTCCATAGCGGCTAGCTCCTACGAGCAGTACTTC
CASSSIAASSYEQYF
>-|-|TRBJ2-3|TRBV4-3
TGCGCCAGCAGCCAAGGGGTATCCAGGGCTGAGTGTACGCAGTATTTT
CASSQGVSRAECTQYF
>-|-|TRBJ2-1|TRBV5-1
TGCGCCAGCAGCTTGAGGGTAGATGAGCAGTTCTTC
CASSLRVDEQFF